These T cell receptor beta chains were read from a single sample in a study of neoadjuvant anti-PD-1 for oral cavity cancer. Sequencing used immunoSEQ multiplex PCR; TCRdb keeps in-frame clones, though not all of them. The sample has around 70,000 clones; roughly 85% are singletons. The source material was PBMCs, sampled after nivolumab (anti-PD-1) treatment. The receptor source for this set is a person aged 35-79 years with oral cavity squamous cell carcinoma. The CDR3 runs from the conserved cysteine through the conserved F or W. D genes are given only for firm matches. Size is stated for part of the rows, as once, few or many counts, or as a class when the clone is expanded.

.	TRBV27	13	.	TRBJ2-7	CASSFGRSYEQYF	TGTGCCAGCAGTTTCGGGCGCTCCTACGAGCAGTACTTC
.	TRBV25-1	15	.	TRBJ2-3	CASSDSTGYTDTQYF	TGTGCCAGCAGTGATTCGACAGGATACACAGATACGCAGTATTTT
.	TRBV5-6	14	.	TRBJ2-2	CASSPYGQSGELFF	TGTGCCAGCAGCCCTTACGGACAGTCCGGGGAGCTGTTTTTT
once	TRBV19	15	.	TRBJ1-5	CASTLGHYSNQPQHF	TGTGCCAGCACCCTGGGCCACTATAGCAATCAGCCCCAGCATTTT
.	TRBV6-6	14	.	TRBJ2-7	CASSYSLDKSEQYF	TGTGCCAGCAGTTACTCACTAGACAAGAGCGAGCAGTACTTC
.	TRBV18	14	TRBD1	TRBJ1-2	CASSPQDRPSGYTF	TGTGCCAGCTCACCCCAGGACAGGCCCTCCGGCTACACCTTC
.	TRBV14	14	TRBD1	TRBJ1-5	CASSAQGAVQPQHF	TGTGCCAGCAGCGCACAGGGGGCGGTTCAGCCCCAGCATTTT
once	TRBV5-1	15	.	TRBJ1-1	CASSPASAGGAEAFF	TGCGCCAGCAGCCCCGCCTCGGCCGGCGGCGCTGAAGCTTTCTTT
.	TRBV2	14	TRBD2	TRBJ2-1	CASSPAGAWNEQFF	TGTGCCAGCAGTCCGGCGGGAGCGTGGAATGAGCAGTTCTTC
.	TRBV29-1	15	.	TRBJ2-3	CSVSRQSPSTDTQYF	TGCAGCGTTTCCAGACAGTCCCCTAGCACAGATACGCAGTATTTT
.	TRBV30	15	TRBD2	TRBJ2-1	CAWTRGLAGGNEQFF	TGTGCCTGGACCCGGGGACTAGCGGGAGGGAATGAGCAGTTCTTC
.	TRBV5-8	14	.	TRBJ2-1	CASSARSRYNEQFF	TGTGCCAGCAGCGCGAGAAGCCGCTACAATGAGCAGTTCTTC
.	TRBV29-1	13	.	TRBJ2-3	CSVAADGTDTQYF	TGCAGCGTTGCGGCAGACGGCACAGATACGCAGTATTTT
.	TRBV7-9	12	.	TRBJ2-1	CASSLVLREQFF	TGTGCCAGCAGCTTAGTCCTCCGTGAGCAGTTCTTC
.	TRBV19	15	TRBD2	TRBJ2-7	CASSTSGTSVYEQYF	TGTGCCAGTAGTACGAGCGGGACCTCAGTTTACGAGCAGTACTTC
.	TRBV19	13	TRBD1	TRBJ1-2	CASKDRALDGYTF	TGTGCCAGTAAAGACAGGGCCCTTGATGGCTACACCTTC
.	TRBV10-3	10	.	TRBJ2-7	CAISPDEQYF	TGTGCCATCAGCCCGGACGAGCAGTACTTC
.	TRBV6-6	15	TRBD2	TRBJ2-1	CASSSAGLTYNEQFF	TGTGCCAGCAGTTCAGCGGGACTAACCTACAATGAGCAGTTCTTC
.	TRBV7-2	14	.	TRBJ2-7	CASSGGTRPGEQYF	TGTGCCAGCAGCGGAGGGACGCGTCCGGGGGAGCAGTACTTC
.	TRBV28	14	.	TRBJ1-1	CASSLETVGTEAFF	TGTGCCAGCTCCCTGGAGACAGTGGGAACTGAAGCTTTCTTT
.	TRBV10-2	15	.	TRBJ1-2	CASSEIRLTNYGYTF	TGCGCCAGCAGTGAGATCCGCCTAACTAACTATGGCTACACCTTC
.	TRBV29-1	14	TRBD1	TRBJ1-1	CSSQGTGVHTEAFF	TGCAGCTCACAGGGGACGGGGGTGCACACTGAAGCTTTCTTT
.	TRBV11-2	15	.	TRBJ2-1	CASSLVLAIWDEQFF	TGTGCCAGCAGCTTAGTGTTAGCGATATGGGATGAGCAGTTCTTC
.	TRBV28	14	.	TRBJ1-2	CASSLGGRAYGYTF	TGTGCCAGCAGTTTAGGGGGGCGGGCCTATGGCTACACCTTC
.	TRBV5-4	15	.	TRBJ2-6	CASSLELSGANVLTF	TGTGCCAGCAGCTTGGAGCTTAGTGGGGCCAACGTCCTGACTTTC
few	TRBV6-6	12	.	TRBJ1-1	CASSYRAAEAFF	TGTGCCAGCTCATACAGGGCCGCTGAAGCTTTCTTT
.	TRBV6-6	14	TRBD1	TRBJ1-5	CASSKQGGHQPQHF	TGTGCCAGCAGTAAACAGGGGGGCCATCAGCCCCAGCATTTT
.	TRBV7-9	17	TRBD2	TRBJ2-5	CASSSGTSGSLRETQYF	TGTGCCAGCAGTTCCGGGACTAGCGGGAGTTTGCGGGAGACCCAGTACTTC
.	TRBV5-1	15	TRBD2	TRBJ2-3	CASSTQGSGIDTQYF	TGCGCCAGCAGCACCCAGGGAAGCGGGATTGATACGCAGTATTTT